Presented here are 21 T cell receptor beta chains from one specimen sequenced in a study of long-term antiretroviral therapy in people with HIV. The run of the v3.0 immunoSEQ assay was at survey level. Produced via immunoSEQ multiplex PCR; TCRdb's table is partial and in-frame only. The sample lists 20,000 to 25,000 clones; approximately 81% were seen once. The sample here was unsorted PBMCs, taken 0.1 years before starting antiretroviral therapy. These receptors were collected from a man aged 35 to 55 with HIV.

This clone rates as medium-sized. The rearrangement uses TRBV28 and TRBJ2-7, with D tentatively TRBD1 or TRBD2 (5 bases each). Trimming cost V 5 bases and J 5 bases, with 16 bases left between them. CDR1 MDHEN and CDR2 SYDVKM come from the germline V gene. The CDR3 loop spans 14 amino acids. CDR3 protein: CASSLSDQGHEQYF. CDR3 nucleotide sequence: TGTGCCAGCAGTCTCTCAGATCAGGGACACGAGCAGTACTTC.

V and J are TRBV11-2 and TRBJ2-5; D possibly matches TRBD1 or TRBD2 (5 bases each). This CDR3 has 15 amino acids. CDR1 and CDR2 from the germline V gene are SGHAT and FQNNGV. Trimming removed 5 bases from V and 0 bases from J, with 13 bases in between. The CDR3 reads CASSRGDRYQETQYF. The CDR3 DNA reads as TGTGCCAGCAGCCGTGGGGACCGCTACCAAGAGACCCAGTACTTC.

This clone was found a few times. The chain employs TRBV28 and TRBJ1-5; unclear D gene. CDR1 is MDHEN, CDR2 SYDVKM, per germline. CDR3 length equals 12 residues. V was pared by 5 bases and J by 6 bases, with 8 bases between. CDR3 sequence reads: CASSGRAQPQHF. The CDR3 DNA reads as TGTGCCAGCAGTGGGCGAGCTCAGCCCCAGCATTTT.

This clone was detected a few times. The rearrangement uses TRBV11-2 and TRBJ2-3; 12 bases are shared with TRBD1. Losses at the gene ends were 4 bases for V and 5 bases for J; bases not matched to a gene: 7. Per the germline V gene, CDR1 is SGHAT and CDR2 is FQNNGV. CDR3 length equals 16 residues. The CDR3 sequence: CASSSWGQGAGDTQYF. As DNA, the CDR3 is TGTGCCAGCAGCTCTTGGGGACAGGGGGCCGGAGATACGCAGTATTTT.

The V call is TRBV18, the J call TRBJ1-1, with no clear D. This CDR3 contains 15 residues. Germline assignment: CDR1 KGHSH and CDR2 LQKENI. Trimming pared 2 bases from V and 2 bases from J, leaving 12 bases between. The CDR3 region has the DNA TGTGCCAGCTCACCATTCGGGGATCAAAACACTGAAGCTTTCTTT. This codes for CASSPFGDQNTEAFF.

The chain carries TRBV2 and TRBJ2-7; D gene ambiguous. The CDR3 consists of 12 residues. Looked up from germline, CDR1 is SNHLY and CDR2 is FYNNEI. Trimming removed 5 bases from V and 3 bases from J, with 8 bases in between. This CDR3 reads CASSSSLYEQYF. CDR3 coding DNA: TGTGCCAGCAGTTCTTCCCTCTACGAGCAGTACTTC.

The chain uses TRBV7-9 and TRBJ1-1; possible D gene TRBD1, 5 bases. Germline V gene lookup returns CDR1 SEHNR and CDR2 FQNEAQ (reference sequence). V was shortened by 5 bases and J by 8 bases, with 9 bases between the two germline ends. The CDR3 totals 11 residues. The CDR3 spells CASSLGGEAFF. In nucleotides, the CDR3 is TGTGCCAGCAGCCTCGGGGGGGAAGCTTTCTTT.

The chain carries TRBV18 and TRBJ2-2, with 8 nucleotides matching TRBD1. Trimming took 3 bases from V and 3 from J; bases not matched to a gene: 3. The CDR3 is made up of 15 amino acids. Germline V lookup: CDR1 KGHSH, CDR2 LQKENI. Here the CDR3 DNA reads TGTGCCAGCTCACCCGGGACAGGAGACACCGGGGAGCTGTTTTTT. It encodes CASSPGTGDTGELFF.

This clone was seen a single time. Additional DNA sequences in this sample encode the identical CDR3. This rearrangement joins TRBV5-1 to TRBJ1-3, with D possibly matching TRBD1 (5 bases). The CDR3 is made up of 16 amino acids. Germline loops: CDR1 SGHRS, CDR2 YFSETQ. V was trimmed by 0 bases and J by 1 base, leaving 11 bases between them. CDR3: CASSLDGGTSGNTIYF. CDR3 nucleotides: TGCGCCAGCAGCTTGGACGGGGGTACTTCTGGAAACACCATATATTTT.

This rearrangement joins TRBV19 to TRBJ2-1, with 9 bases fitting TRBD2. The CDR3 loop spans 13 amino acids. Trimming took 6 bases from V and 9 from J; bases not matched to a gene: 6. CDR1 and CDR2 from the germline V gene are LNHDA and SQIVND (reference sequence). CDR3 in DNA: TGTGCCAGTAGCGAAGTTAGCGGGAGTGAGCAGTTCTTC. Protein product: CASSEVSGSEQFF.

This rearrangement joins TRBV5-5 to TRBJ1-4, with D unresolved. The length of the CDR3 is 16 residues. Germline V gene data show CDR1 as SGHKS and CDR2 as YYEKEE (reference sequence). The ends were cut back, 4 bases at V and 3 bases at J, with 16 bases in the middle. This chain's CDR3 is CASSQVRVGANEKLFF. CDR3 DNA: TGTGCCAGCAGCCAGGTCCGGGTGGGTGCTAATGAAAAACTGTTTTTT.

V usage is TRBV28 and J usage is TRBJ1-1, with a weak D call TRBD1 (6 bases). The V end was cut by 3 bases, the J end by 5 bases, with 13 bases between. Germline V CDR1 and CDR2: MDHEN, SYDVKM. The CDR3 has 14 amino acids. The CDR3: CASSFRGGRTEAFF. The CDR3 DNA reads as TGTGCCAGCAGTTTCAGGGGAGGGAGGACTGAAGCTTTCTTT.

This chain joins TRBV6-6 and TRBJ2-5; no firm D call. The length of the CDR3 is 11 residues. CDR1 and CDR2 from the germline V gene are MNHNY and SVGAGI (reference sequence). V shed 6 bases and J shed 4 bases, with 6 bases lying between them. CDR3 region: CASSPGETQYF. The DNA for the CDR3 is TGTGCCAGCAGCCCAGGAGAGACCCAGTACTTC.

This rearrangement joins TRBV18 to TRBJ2-5, with no clear D. Trimming stripped 0 bases from V and 2 bases from J, with 7 bases between. Germline loops: CDR1 KGHSH, CDR2 LQKENI. The CDR3 runs 14 residues. The CDR3, as DNA: TGTGCCAGCTCACCACCGAGTGGACAAGAGACCCAGTACTTC. It specifies CASSPPSGQETQYF.

The J gene is TRBJ2-1, the V gene TRBV28; 7 positions agree with TRBD2. CDR3 length equals 15 residues. J gave up 7 bases and V 7 bases, and 13 bases lay outside the gene matches. The V gene's germline CDR1 is MDHEN and CDR2 SYDVKM. The CDR3 bases are TGTGCCAGCAAATCTAGCGGTGGGCCTTGGAATGAGCAGTTCTTC. Protein product: CASKSSGGPWNEQFF.

The gene calls are TRBV6-5 and TRBJ1-6; 7 positions agree with TRBD1. CDR1 and CDR2 (germline): MNHEY, SVGAGI. V was pared by 2 bases and J by 8 bases, with 6 bases of the junction left unmatched. This CDR3 spans 15 amino acids. CDR3 DNA sequence: TGTGCCAGCAGTTACACCACAGGGGACGATTCACCCCTCCACTTT. Translating it yields CASSYTTGDDSPLHF.

The chain employs TRBV11-1 and TRBJ2-3, with D hard to call. The CDR3 is made up of 16 amino acids. The V gene's germline CDR1 is SGHAT and CDR2 FQDESV (reference sequence). The germline V and J ends were trimmed by 4 bases and 0 bases, with 14 bases remaining between them. Here the CDR3 reads CASSSIWWGSTDTQYF. In nucleotides, the CDR3 is TGTGCCAGCAGCTCCATTTGGTGGGGAAGCACAGATACGCAGTATTTT.

This chain joins TRBV10-3 and TRBJ2-1; D unclear. Trimming took off 4 bases at V and 0 bases at J, with 7 bases between the two ends. This CDR3 spans 14 amino acids. From germline, CDR1 is ENHRY and CDR2 SYGVKD. The CDR3 DNA follows: TGTGCCATCAGTGGGCAGAGCTCCTACAATGAGCAGTTCTTC. It encodes CAISGQSSYNEQFF.

This chain connects TRBV11-2 to TRBJ1-2; possibly TRBD1 for D (5 bases). The germline V gene has CDR1 SGHAT and CDR2 FQNNGV. The CDR3 contains 15 residues. V lost 0 bases and J 0 bases, leaving 8 bases between the germline ends. This chain's CDR3 is CASSLDGGTNYGYTF. The CDR3 nucleotides read TGTGCCAGCAGCTTAGATGGGGGGACTAACTATGGCTACACCTTC. The full variable domain, in which reference TRBV11-2 and TRBJ1-2 provide the parts outside the CDR3, is EAGVAQSPRYKIIEKRQSVAFWCNPISGHATLYWYQQILGQGPKLLIQFQNNGVVDDSQLPKDRFSAERLKGVDSTLKIQPAKLEDSAVYLCASSLDGGTNYGYTFGSGTRLTVV.

In its sample, this clone is medium-sized (0.01 to 0.1%). This specimen includes other DNA sequences encoding the same CDR3. The J gene is TRBJ1-2, the V gene TRBV28, with D unclear. Trimming removed 6 bases at V and 1 base at J, with 9 bases between. In germline, CDR1 is MDHEN, CDR2 SYDVKM. The CDR3 covers 13 residues. CDR3: CASSLDLNYGYTF. The CDR3 coding sequence is TGTGCCAGCAGCCTCGACCTTAACTATGGCTACACCTTC.

The chain has TRBV7-9 and TRBJ2-7; no reliable D call. Germline CDR1 and CDR2: SEHNR and FQNEAQ (reference sequence). The CDR3 runs 14 residues. Trimming cost V 1 base and J 0 bases, with 7 bases left between them. CDR3 amino acids: CASSLEVSSYEQYF. As DNA, the CDR3 is TGTGCCAGCAGCTTAGAGGTCAGCTCCTACGAGCAGTACTTC.